This TCR beta chain is drawn from a study of cytomegalovirus exposure and HLA in healthy donors (dated by TCRdb to 2016 to 2017). For context, the study as a whole: An earlier analysis of approximately 590 of the donors reported 250 to 350 Gb of sequence data and roughly 100 million unique TCR beta sequences from 150 million to 200 million T cells. Approximately 310 gigabases of sequencing data and some 85 million unique TCR sequences were included in an early release covering about 700 HLA-typed donors. Of the approximately 400 genotyped donors, around 81% fell in the genetic ancestry cluster associated with self-reported Caucasian donors. The study aimed to test whether signatures of past pathogen exposure could be identified by cataloging public T cell receptors. The study profiled the T cell repertoires of approximately 700 subjects by immunosequencing and related them to cytomegalovirus serostatus. In addition to the first cohort of roughly 700 subjects, a separate validation cohort of under 150 different subjects was used. High-throughput TCR immunosequencing, statistical association of individual TCRs with disease status, and machine learning were combined to predict cytomegalovirus infection status. A later analysis re-examined previously published TCR beta repertoires from just over 650 donors and added high-resolution HLA genotyping to investigate patterns of TCR occurrence. Rather than drawing on any new phenotypic data, the later analysis identified candidate immune exposures from TCR beta sequences and the way those sequences occurred across donors. To decide whether each TCR beta V gene segment behaved as functional or pseudogenic, an earlier analysis of some 600 of the donors relied on high-throughput TCR beta sequencing. Alongside the repertoire data, information on donor age, sex, ethnicity and CMV serostatus was compiled. In a later genetic analysis, genome-wide SNP genotypes for about three fifths of the roughly 670 donors were used, and that subset was treated as a discovery cohort. All discovery cohort repertoires had been generated using a single sequencing platform. HLA typing included class I and class II loci at four-digit resolution. The number of donors typed differed by locus, with roughly 629-640 for A, B, C, DRB1 and DQB1, roughly 520 for DQA1, 606 for DPA1, and some 450 for DPB1. About five DR-DQ haplotypes were handled as single units for association and clustering because linkage in the cohort was strong. Across approximately 400 genotyped donors of the cohort, an average of about 240,000 unique TCR beta nucleotide sequences per donor were sequenced, and about a sixth of those sequences were non-productive. Study-wide findings and limitations: The cohort was sequenced for TCR beta chains only, and without alpha or paired-chain data the features that could be detected were limited. Correlated functional status among segregating V segments might reflect linkage disequilibrium, but an unknown experimental factor could not be ruled out. Compared with equally common non-associated chains, HLA-associated TCR beta chains in a later analysis were more clonally expanded and had lower generation probabilities. A later analysis found that TCR association rates varied across HLA loci, with DRB1 alleles showing the most associated TCRs and HLA-C alleles the fewest. A later analysis found that most CMV-associated TCR beta chains appeared HLA-restricted, with HLA associations seemingly driven largely by CMV exposure. The sequencing pipeline was judged likely to have produced a cluster of highly shared sequence variants as a technical artifact. Strong co-occurrence of HLA alleles, especially DR and DQ, made assigning TCR associations to individual alleles difficult. An association between a missense DCLRE1C variant and V-gene and J-gene trimming of TCR beta chains was found in a later genetic analysis and replicated in an independent cohort. Sequencing depth was assumed to be roughly uniform across donors in the presence/absence analyses, though that assumption may not hold. Across donors, most TCR sequences were observed very rarely, whereas some public TCRs were present in many individuals. A further reported finding was that TCR beta sequences accurately predicted the HLA-A and HLA-B alleles for most subjects in the first cohort. The authors suggested that the approach could potentially be extended to other disease states and immunological phenotypes. Specific HLA alleles were associated with more than 15,000 TCR beta sequences at a false discovery rate of 0.05 in a later analysis. A total of around 150 TCR beta chains were listed by the study as associated with cytomegalovirus. Immune exposure information for the cohort was limited to CMV serostatus. Several of the top co-occurrence clusters appeared to be linked to parvovirus B19, influenza, CMV and Epstein-Barr virus, according to a later analysis. An earlier analysis of around 600 of the donors showed that most TCR beta V segments appeared in productive rearrangements either about 90% or about 30% of the time, which broadly matched IMGT annotations. The 87-base-pair reads could not distinguish some IMGT-functional V segments, including TRBV6-2 and TRBV6-3, so those segments were excluded. A later genetic analysis reported fewer N-insertions in productive TCRs among donors in an Asian-associated ancestry cluster than the roughly 650-donor mean. Because HLA typing was missing for some donors at each locus, association tests included only the typed subset. The classifier was reported to diagnose cytomegalovirus status with high specificity and sensitivity in both the original cohort and the validation cohort. The earlier analysis of some 560 of the donors excluded about 16 rarely observed V segments, including chromosome 9 orphons, because counts were too low. A few of the identified cytomegalovirus-associated TCR beta chains were confirmed in vitro to be specific for cytomegalovirus antigens.

In total, 666 healthy bone marrow donors made up the cohort. At the time of sampling, all cohort members were nominally healthy, though unrecorded immune exposures were likely present. The donor tested CMV seronegative and was one of the 352 seronegative cohort members. A peripheral blood sample was collected from each donor, and TCR beta sequencing was performed on peripheral blood mononuclear cells. Genomic DNA extraction from the blood cell samples was performed with the Qiagen DNeasy Blood Extraction Kit. Based on the germline V gene (reference sequence), the CDR1 and CDR2 sequences are MNHEY and SMNVEV. Counted from cysteine to phenylalanine, this CDR3 has 14 amino acids. Left in the record is the CDR3 DNA by itself, 42 bases read in frame from the first base. At the junction V is shortened by 5 bases and J by 3 bases, with 11 bases in between. Preparation of the library involved the immunoSEQ multiplex PCR assay. For the multiplex PCR, a mixture combining 60 forward primers for TCR Vbeta segments and 13 reverse primers for TCR Jbeta segments was used. The CDR3 region of rearranged TCR beta genes was amplified from genomic DNA with a multiplex PCR assay. Amplified TCR beta libraries were sequenced as 87-base-pair reads on the Illumina HiSeq System. Turning to the authors' computational methods: A later analysis counted some 80 million unique TCR beta chains across the 670 or so repertoires, and 10 million to 12 million of these chains were shared by at least two donors. A nearest-neighbor algorithm error-corrected the raw reads and collapsed the reads into unique sequences, merging closely related sequences to remove PCR and sequencing errors. CDR3 sequences were aligned to IMGT reference sequences to assign V, D and J gene segments. For a sequence to be retained, a match of at least six nucleotides to both a V gene segment and a J gene segment was required. Rearrangements were classified as productive when the CDR3 lacked stop codons and remained in frame with V and J, and all other rearrangements were classified as non-productive. CDR3 was defined by IMGT convention, running from the second conserved V-encoded cysteine to the conserved J-encoded phenylalanine. Sequences without an unambiguous match to a single V gene segment were excluded from the earlier analysis of approximately 560 of the donors. An earlier analysis of almost 600 of the donors classified V segments as functional when productive rearrangements were above 56.7% and as segregating when the standard deviation between donors was above 5%. A statistical classification framework was developed to diagnose cytomegalovirus status using the catalog of TCR beta chain sequences. In a later analysis, TCR nucleotide sequences were compared against IMGT/GENE-DB human TR gene sequences so that V and J genes could be assigned. In a later analysis, CDR3 sequences and most-parsimonious VDJ recombination scenarios were assigned using the TCRdist pipeline. In a later analysis, every TCR beta chain was defined by the combination of its CDR3 amino acid sequence and its V-gene family, and reads without a unique V-gene family were dropped. To address suspected cross-contamination and a sequencing artifact, a later analysis removed 450 to 700 highly shared, low-generation-probability nucleotide sequences. In a later analysis, a clonal expansion index was calculated for each public chain from normalized within-repertoire ranks of inferred template counts. Generation probabilities in a later analysis came from a VDJ recombination model fitted to out-of-frame rearrangements, and those results were checked against IGoR. A later analysis scored TCR-TCR, TCR-HLA and TCR-CMV co-occurrence with hypergeometric tests, applying a repertoire-size bias correction to TCR pairs. False discovery rates were estimated in a later analysis by permuting HLA or CMV assignments 20 times. In a later analysis, co-occurring TCRs were grouped using DBSCAN, with TCRdist sequence similarity added in when clustering inside HLA-allele-positive subsets. Repertoires with fewer than 30,000 or more than 120,000 public chains, plus five repertoires with anomalous nucleotide sharing, were excluded from co-occurrence clustering. In its TCRdb copy, this immuneACCESS table keeps in-frame sequences only and misses some clones. Where compared with another copy, unresolved V genes explain less than half of these, and the others have no known cause. V, J and clone size were drawn from that table, and D and trimming were deduced from the DNA. In all, the sample holds about 140,000 clones, and approximately 78% of those were seen once. The ten largest clones capture around 3% of the sample.

The table lists this clone with a count of one. The antigen it binds to is not known. No per-base quality is available; no much larger clone lies one base away. Rearrangement joined TRBV27 to TRBJ1-5, with no confident D gene call. The receptor was derived from a female donor in good health and CMV-seronegative. Material: PBMCs. The CDR3 reads as follows: CASSMRAYNQPQHF. The sequenced DNA is TGTGCCAGCAGTATGAGAGCTTACAATCAGCCCCAGCATTTT.